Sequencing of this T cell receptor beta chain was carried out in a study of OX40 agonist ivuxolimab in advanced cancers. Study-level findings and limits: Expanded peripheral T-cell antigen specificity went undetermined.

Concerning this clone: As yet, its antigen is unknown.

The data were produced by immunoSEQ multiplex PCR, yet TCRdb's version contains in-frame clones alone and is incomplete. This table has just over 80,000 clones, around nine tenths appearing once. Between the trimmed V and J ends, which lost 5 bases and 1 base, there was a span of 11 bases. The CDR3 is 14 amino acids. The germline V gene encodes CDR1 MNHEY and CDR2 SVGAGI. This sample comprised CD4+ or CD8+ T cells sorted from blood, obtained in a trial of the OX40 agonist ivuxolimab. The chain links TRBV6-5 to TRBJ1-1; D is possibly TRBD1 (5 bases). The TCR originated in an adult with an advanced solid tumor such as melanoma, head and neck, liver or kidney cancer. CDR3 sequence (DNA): TGTGCCAGCAGTAGGGGCCAGACGAACACTGAAGCTTTCTTT. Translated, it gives CASSRGQTNTEAFF.